These T cell receptor beta chains were read from a single sample in a study of beta chain features in type 1 diabetes. The protocol was immunoSEQ multiplex PCR, while the TCRdb copy is restricted to in-frame clones and leaves out a portion. The sample consists of 500,000 to 700,000 clones, about a sixth of them appearing once. The sample comprised naive CD4+ T cells from blood. These receptors were taken from a man between 18 and 29 years old in good health. The CDR3 runs from the conserved cysteine through the conserved F or W. The D gene is left open where the match is weak. Where a row states a size, it is once, few, many or the class of an expanded clone; other rows omit it.

clone_size | j_call | v_call | d_call | cdr3_aa | cdr3_nt
NA | TRBJ2-1 | TRBV11-2 | NA | CASSVRTGRSYNEQFF | TGTGCCAGCAGCGTACGTACAGGCCGCTCCTACAATGAGCAGTTCTTC
few | TRBJ2-1 | TRBV5-1 | NA | CASRSRGTDSYNEQFF | TGCGCCAGCAGATCCCGGGGGACCGACTCCTACAATGAGCAGTTCTTC
few | TRBJ1-5 | TRBV7-2 | NA | CASSLDSNQPQHF | TGTGCCAGCAGCCTTGATAGCAATCAGCCCCAGCATTTT
few | TRBJ1-2 | TRBV6-5 | NA | CASSYSNRDHQGYTF | TGTGCCAGCAGTTACTCGAACAGGGACCATCAAGGCTACACCTTC
few | TRBJ1-5 | TRBV5-1 | NA | CASSFSGANQPQHF | TGCGCCAGCAGCTTTAGTGGAGCCAATCAGCCCCAGCATTTT
few | TRBJ1-1 | TRBV4-1 | NA | CASSQGGNQRIPEAFF | TGCGCCAGCAGCCAAGGAGGGAACCAGCGGATCCCTGAAGCTTTCTTT
NA | TRBJ2-2 | TRBV7-3 | NA | CASSSGTGNTGELFF | TGTGCCAGCAGCTCGGGGACCGGGAACACCGGGGAGCTGTTTTTT
NA | TRBJ2-7 | TRBV4-1 | NA | CASSQRRTGTYEQYF | TGCGCCAGCAGCCAGCGACGGACGGGGACCTACGAGCAGTACTTC
NA | TRBJ2-1 | TRBV9 | NA | CASTQGGDSNLNEQFF | TGTGCCAGCACCCAGGGGGGGGACTCGAATCTTAATGAGCAGTTCTTC
NA | TRBJ2-5 | TRBV7-2 | NA | CASSLSGPGAPGETQYF | TGTGCCAGCAGCTTAAGTGGTCCAGGGGCCCCAGGAGAGACCCAGTACTTC
few | TRBJ1-5 | TRBV5-1 | TRBD1 | CASSLEGTGIQPQHF | TGCGCCAGCAGCTTGGAGGGGACAGGGATTCAGCCCCAGCATTTT
few | TRBJ2-1 | TRBV9 | TRBD2 | CASSVQGTSGIDRQFF | TGTGCCAGCAGCGTTCAGGGGACTAGCGGGATTGATAGGCAGTTCTTC